This TCR beta chain came from a study of a mutant IDH1 vaccine in newly diagnosed glioma (dated by TCRdb to about 2021). Describing the broader study: Vaccination started 4-6 weeks after radiotherapy alone, or was given together with temozolomide cycles in the groups whose treatment included chemotherapy. Peripheral blood was drawn at six visits: V03 (baseline), V05, V07, V10, V12 and V13. The approximately 32 treated patients were roughly 60% male and around 40% female, with a mean age of approximately 38 years. For exploratory analyses, longitudinal TCRB deep sequencing was carried out in 25 treated patients wherever samples were available. The week-35 safety follow-up took place at visit V12, and the week-47 end of study took place at visit V13. Before enrollment, most patients had been given radiochemotherapy with temozolomide as standard therapy, while the rest had received either radiotherapy alone or temozolomide alone. The paper's findings and limits, for the study overall: Vaccine-induced immune responses across multiple MHC alleles were detected in approximately 93% of patients. PBMC samples for TCRB deep sequencing were selected based on availability. Pseudoprogression seemed to be unrelated to changes in the top peripheral T cell clonotypes found by TCRB sequencing. The authors noted that analyses of patient blood samples could not be reproduced because of sample limitations.

Library preparation employed the immunoSEQ multiplex PCR assay. The hsTCRB Kit was used according to the manufacturer's protocol to amplify rearranged TCR beta chain sequences. An Illumina MiSeq was used to sequence the TCRB libraries. The original methods were these. The kit vendor's proprietary platform handled demultiplexing, trimming and gene mapping. TCRdb provides this immuneACCESS table in a form limited to in-frame rearrangements. Some clones are lacking; in checked studies, under half of them reflect an unresolved V gene, and why the rest are absent is not known. D and trimming were read from the DNA, whereas the V and J calls and clone size are those reported in that table. This sample gives more than 55,000 clones in total; approximately 80% of them show up just once. Over 3.5% of the sample is held by the ten biggest clonotypes. The table lists this clone with a count of one. Its recognized antigen is unknown. No much larger clone exists at a distance of one base, and base qualities are not known.

Inclusive of the bounding cysteine and phenylalanine, the CDR3 is 16 residues long. Only the CDR3 part of the read is kept: 48 bases, read in frame from the first base. CDR1 SNHLY and CDR2 FYNNEI were looked up in the germline V gene. Here V drops 4 bases and J drops 4 bases, and the junction holds 8 bases not matched to any gene. The sample's time point, from its label and the paper: week 35, safety follow-up. Every vaccine dose consisted of 300 ug of a 20-mer mutant IDH1 peptide in Montanide, administered subcutaneously together with topical imiquimod. Across visits V03 through V10, patients got a total of eight vaccinations, given in weeks 1, 3, 5, 7, 11, 15, 19 and 23. The donors had newly diagnosed IDH1-mutant astrocytomas of WHO grade 3 or 4 that showed loss of nuclear ATRX. The samples were drawn from NOA16, a multicentre, single-arm, open-label phase I trial in Germany that tested a mutant IDH1 peptide vaccine in humans for the first time. Genomic DNA for TCRB sequencing was extracted from EDTA blood using the DNeasy Blood and Tissue Kit.

This TCR was sampled from a man aged 25 to 40 with glioma. This specimen was PBMCs, taken from a glioma patient whose treatment included an IDH1 peptide vaccine. Recombination connected TRBV2 to TRBJ2-7; the junction holds 12 bases that match TRBD1. This receptor carries the CDR3 CASSAGQGARGYEQYF. At the DNA level, the sequence is TGTGCCAGCAGTGCGGGACAGGGGGCGCGAGGGTACGAGCAGTACTTC.